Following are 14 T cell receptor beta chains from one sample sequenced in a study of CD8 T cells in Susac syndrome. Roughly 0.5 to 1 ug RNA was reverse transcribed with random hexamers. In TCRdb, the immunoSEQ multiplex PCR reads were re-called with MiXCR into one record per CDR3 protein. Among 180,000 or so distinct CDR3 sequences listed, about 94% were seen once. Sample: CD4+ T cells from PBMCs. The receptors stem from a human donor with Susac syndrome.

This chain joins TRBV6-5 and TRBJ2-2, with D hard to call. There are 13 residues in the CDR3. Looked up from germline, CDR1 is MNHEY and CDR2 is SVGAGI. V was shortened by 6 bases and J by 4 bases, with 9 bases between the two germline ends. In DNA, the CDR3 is TGTGCCAGCAGGATAGATGGCACCGGGGAGCTGTTTTTT. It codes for CASRIDGTGELFF.

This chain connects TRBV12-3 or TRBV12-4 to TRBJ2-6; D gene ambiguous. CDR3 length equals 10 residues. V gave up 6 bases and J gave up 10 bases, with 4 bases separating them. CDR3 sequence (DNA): TGTGCCAGCAGACTTAACGTCCTGACTTTC. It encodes CASRLNVLTF.

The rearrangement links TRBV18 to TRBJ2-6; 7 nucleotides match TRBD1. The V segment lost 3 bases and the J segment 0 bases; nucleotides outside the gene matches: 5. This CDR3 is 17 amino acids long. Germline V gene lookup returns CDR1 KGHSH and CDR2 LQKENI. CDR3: CASSPGQINSGANVLTF. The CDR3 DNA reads TGTGCCAGCTCACCGGGACAGATAAACTCTGGGGCCAACGTCCTGACTTTC.

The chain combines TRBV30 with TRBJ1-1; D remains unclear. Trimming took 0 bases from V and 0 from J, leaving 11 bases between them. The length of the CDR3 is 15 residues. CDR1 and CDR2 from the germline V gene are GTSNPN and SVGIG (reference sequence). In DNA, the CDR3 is TGTGCCTGGAGTGTCCAGGCGGGTATGAACACTGAAGCTTTCTTT. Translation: CAWSVQAGMNTEAFF.

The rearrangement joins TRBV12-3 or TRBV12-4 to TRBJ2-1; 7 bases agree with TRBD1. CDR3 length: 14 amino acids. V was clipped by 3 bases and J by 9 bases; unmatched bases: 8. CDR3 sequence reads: CASSFSDRAGEQFF. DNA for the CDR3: TGTGCCAGCAGTTTCTCTGACAGGGCGGGTGAGCAGTTCTTC.

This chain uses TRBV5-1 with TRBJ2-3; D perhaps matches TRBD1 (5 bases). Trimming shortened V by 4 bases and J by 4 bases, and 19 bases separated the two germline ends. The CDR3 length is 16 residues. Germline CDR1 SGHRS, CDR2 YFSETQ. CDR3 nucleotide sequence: TGCGCCAGCAGCGCTAACATTTTTTCAGGGCCAGATACGCAGTATTTT. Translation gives CASSANIFSGPDTQYF.

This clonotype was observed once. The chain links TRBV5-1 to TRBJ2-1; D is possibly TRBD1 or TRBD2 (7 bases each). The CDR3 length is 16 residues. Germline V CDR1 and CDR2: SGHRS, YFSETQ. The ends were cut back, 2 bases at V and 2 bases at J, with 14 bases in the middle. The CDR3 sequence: CASSLLAGGAYNEQFF. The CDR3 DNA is TGCGCCAGCAGCTTACTTGCAGGGGGGGCCTACAATGAGCAGTTCTTC.

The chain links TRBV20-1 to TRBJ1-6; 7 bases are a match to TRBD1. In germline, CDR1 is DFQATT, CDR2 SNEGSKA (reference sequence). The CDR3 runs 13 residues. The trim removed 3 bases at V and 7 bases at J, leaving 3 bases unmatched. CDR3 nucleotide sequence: TGCAGTGCTAGGGGGACAGAAAATTCACCCCTCCACTTT. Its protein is CSARGTENSPLHF.

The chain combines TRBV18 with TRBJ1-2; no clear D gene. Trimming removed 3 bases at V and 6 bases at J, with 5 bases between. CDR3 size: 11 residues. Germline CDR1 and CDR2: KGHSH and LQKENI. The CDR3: CASSPSDGYTF. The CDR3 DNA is TGTGCCAGCTCACCCTCGGATGGCTACACCTTC.

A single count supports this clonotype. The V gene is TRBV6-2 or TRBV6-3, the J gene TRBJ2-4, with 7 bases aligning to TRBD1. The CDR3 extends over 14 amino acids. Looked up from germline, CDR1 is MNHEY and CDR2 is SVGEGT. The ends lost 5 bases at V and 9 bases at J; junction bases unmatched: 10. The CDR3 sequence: CASSERQGLAIQYF. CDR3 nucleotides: TGTGCCAGCAGTGAGCGACAGGGATTGGCCATTCAGTACTTC.

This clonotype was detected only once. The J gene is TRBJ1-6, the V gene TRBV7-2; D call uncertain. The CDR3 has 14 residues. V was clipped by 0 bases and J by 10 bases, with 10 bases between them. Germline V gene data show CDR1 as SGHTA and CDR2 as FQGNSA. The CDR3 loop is CASSLALVGSPLHF. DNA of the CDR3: TGTGCCAGCAGCTTAGCTTTGGTGGGGTCACCCCTCCACTTT.

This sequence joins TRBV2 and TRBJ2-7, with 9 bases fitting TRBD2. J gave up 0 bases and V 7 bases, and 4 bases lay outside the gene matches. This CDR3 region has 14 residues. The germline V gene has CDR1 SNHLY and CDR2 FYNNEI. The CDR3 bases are TGTGCCAGCACTAGCGGGGCGTACTCCTACGAGCAGTACTTC. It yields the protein CASTSGAYSYEQYF.

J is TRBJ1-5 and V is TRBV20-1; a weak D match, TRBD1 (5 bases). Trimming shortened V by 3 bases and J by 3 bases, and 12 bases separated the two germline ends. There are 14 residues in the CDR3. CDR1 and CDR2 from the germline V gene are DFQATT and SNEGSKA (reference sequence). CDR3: CSARVGRLNQPQHF. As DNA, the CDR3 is TGCAGTGCTAGGGTGGGACGCCTCAATCAGCCCCAGCATTTT.

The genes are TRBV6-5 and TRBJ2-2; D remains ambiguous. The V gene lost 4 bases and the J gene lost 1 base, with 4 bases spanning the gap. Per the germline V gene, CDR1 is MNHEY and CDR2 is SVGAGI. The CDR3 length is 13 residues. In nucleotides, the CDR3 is TGTGCCAGCAGTTTTTTGAACACCGGGGAGCTGTTTTTT. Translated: CASSFLNTGELFF.